The 32 T cell receptor beta chains reported below all come from one sample, sequenced in a study of T-cell memory formation after mild COVID-19. TCRdb itself ran the 5' RACE reads through MiXCR, one entry per CDR3 protein. The sample comprises fewer than 350,000 distinct CDR3 sequences, approximately 7.6% of which are singletons, and about 20% rests with the top ten. Sequenced material: PBMCs or a T cell subset sorted from them (not recorded which). The source is a man between 18 and 29 years old who had mild COVID-19 (a few samples of this study predate the infection). Cell type and time point are not known.

This clonotype was recorded a few times. V gene TRBV7-2 combines with J gene TRBJ1-4, with D perhaps matching TRBD1 (5 bases). The CDR3 extends over 15 amino acids. V lost 5 bases to trimming and J lost 0 bases, with 10 bases between them. The germline CDR1 and CDR2 sequences are SGHTA and FQGNSA. The CDR3 DNA is TGTGCCAGCAGCCTAATGGGGGCAACTAATGAAAAACTGTTTTTT. It encodes CASSLMGATNEKLFF.

The CDR3 sequence is CASSVSDRGINTEAFF. The CDR3 DNA reads as TGTGCCAGCAGCGTATCGGACAGGGGGATTAACACTGAAGCTTTCTTT. J is TRBJ1-1 and V is TRBV9, with 10 bases fitting TRBD1. Looked up from germline, CDR1 is SGDLS and CDR2 is YYNGEE. This CDR3 comprises 16 residues. Trimming at V came to 1 base and at J to 2 bases, leaving 5 bases not matched to a gene.

The sample holds a few counts of this clonotype. The gene calls are TRBV7-3 and TRBJ2-1; D perhaps matches TRBD2 (6 bases). This CDR3 has 14 residues. The V end lost 2 bases, the J end lost 4 bases, and 9 bases lay between the germline ends. CDR1 SGHTA and CDR2 FQGTGA come from the germline V gene. CDR3 in DNA: TGTGCCAGCAGCTTAGATAGCGGTTACAATGAGCAGTTCTTC. Protein sequence: CASSLDSGYNEQFF.

The table lists this clonotype with many counts. The chain employs TRBV5-1 and TRBJ2-3; no reliable D call. V lost 2 bases, J lost 6 bases, and 10 bases lay in between. Germline V gene sequence: CDR1 SGHRS, CDR2 YFSETQ. The CDR3 is 13 amino acids. The CDR3 bases are TGCGCCAGCAGCTTCCCTTTTGGGGATACGCAGTATTTT. Residues: CASSFPFGDTQYF.

J is TRBJ2-3 and V is TRBV4-1, with 7 nucleotides matching TRBD1. The V segment lost 0 bases and the J segment 0 bases; nucleotides outside the gene matches: 9. The CDR3 is made up of 18 amino acids. Germline V gene sequence: CDR1 MGHRA, CDR2 YSYEKL. The CDR3 nucleotides are TGCGCCAGCAGCCAAGAAGGCACAGGGGAATACAGCACAGATACGCAGTATTTT. Translating it yields CASSQEGTGEYSTDTQYF.

This chain links TRBV4-2 with TRBJ1-1; unclear D gene. V was shortened by 1 base and J by 0 bases, with 12 bases between the two germline ends. Germline V CDR1 and CDR2: LGHNA, YNFKEQ. The CDR3 spans 16 residues. Here the CDR3 DNA reads TGTGCCAGCAGCCAAGCGCTGTACAGCATGAACACTGAAGCTTTCTTT. This gives the protein CASSQALYSMNTEAFF.

This clonotype was seen at least ten times. The chain couples TRBV7-9 to TRBJ2-1, with 10 nucleotides matching TRBD2. The ends lost 5 bases at V and 4 bases at J; junction bases unmatched: 8. This CDR3 region has 16 residues. Germline loops: CDR1 SEHNR, CDR2 FQNEAQ (reference sequence). CDR3 DNA sequence: TGTGCCAGCAGCACCACTACTAGCGGGGTTTACAATGAGCAGTTCTTC. Encoded protein: CASSTTTSGVYNEQFF.

This clonotype appeared a few times. The chain links TRBV20-1 to TRBJ2-7; D is perhaps TRBD2 (6 bases). Germline CDR1 reads DFQATT; CDR2 reads SNEGSKA (reference sequence). Trimming shortened V by 4 bases and J by 2 bases, and 12 bases separated the two germline ends. The CDR3 consists of 13 residues. The CDR3 protein is CSAMAGTAYEQYF. The CDR3 bases are TGCAGTGCTATGGCGGGGACGGCCTACGAGCAGTACTTC.

The chain carries TRBV20-1 and TRBJ2-7; D unresolved. With 2 bases removed from V and 4 bases from J, the gap between germline ends came to 9 bases. Germline V CDR1 and CDR2: DFQATT, SNEGSKA (reference sequence). The CDR3 covers 12 residues. CDR3 residues: CSARSGPYEQYF. As DNA, the CDR3 is TGCAGTGCTAGATCAGGTCCTTACGAGCAGTACTTC.

The CDR3: CSVGPGTSGNTGELFF. For the CDR3, the DNA is TGCAGCGTGGGGCCAGGGACTAGCGGAAACACCGGGGAGCTGTTTTTT. This chain uses TRBV29-1 with TRBJ2-2; 11 nucleotides match TRBD2. V was pared by 6 bases and J by 2 bases, with 8 bases of the junction left unmatched. Germline V gene sequence: CDR1 SQVTM, CDR2 ANQGSEA. The CDR3 loop spans 16 amino acids.

This chain connects TRBV12-3 or TRBV12-4 to TRBJ1-2, with TRBD1 as a possible D gene (6 bases). The CDR3 contains 14 residues. V shed 5 bases and J shed 5 bases, with 15 bases lying between them. The CDR3 is CASSHPWTAYGYTF. CDR3 sequence (DNA): TGTGCCAGCAGTCACCCGTGGACAGCTTATGGCTACACCTTC.

This clonotype showed up just a few times. V usage is TRBV20-1 and J usage is TRBJ1-2; 9 bases align to TRBD1. Germline lookup yields CDR1 DFQATT and CDR2 SNEGSKA (reference sequence). The CDR3 sequence is 14 residues long. V lost 4 bases and J lost 0; bases outside the gene matches: 3. The CDR3 DNA follows: TGCAGTGCTATGGGGGACAGGGCTAACTATGGCTACACCTTC. Amino acids: CSAMGDRANYGYTF.

The chain employs TRBV29-1 and TRBJ2-6; D uncertain. CDR1 SQVTM and CDR2 ANQGSEA come from the germline V gene. Trimming left V 3 bases short and J 2 bases short, with 11 bases between. This CDR3 spans 15 amino acids. The CDR3 loop reads CSVEEWAAGANVLTF. The DNA for the CDR3 is TGCAGCGTTGAGGAGTGGGCAGCTGGGGCCAACGTCCTGACTTTC.

In this sample, this clonotype turned up a few times. The chain uses TRBV20-1 and TRBJ1-2, with TRBD1 matching over 8 bases. J was trimmed by 2 bases and V by 3 bases; bases with no gene match: 5. This CDR3 region has 14 residues. CDR1 is DFQATT and CDR2 is SNEGSKA in the germline V gene (reference sequence). CDR3 residues: CSARDRAVNYGYTF. DNA of the CDR3: TGCAGTGCTAGGGACAGGGCAGTCAACTATGGCTACACCTTC.

The V and J genes are TRBV29-1 and TRBJ1-5; D might be TRBD1 (6 bases). V was cut by 4 bases and J by 4 bases, with 11 bases left in between. The CDR3 extends over 13 amino acids. Germline V CDR1 and CDR2: SQVTM, ANQGSEA. CDR3 in amino acids: CSVGGGPNQPQHF. The CDR3 coding sequence is TGCAGCGTTGGGGGGGGGCCAAATCAGCCCCAGCATTTT.

This clonotype has only a few counts. The J gene is TRBJ2-1, the V gene TRBV4-1, with D possibly TRBD1 on 5 matching bases. The CDR3 runs 15 residues. Germline CDR1 MGHRA, CDR2 YSYEKL. The ends were cut back, 5 bases at V and 3 bases at J, with 14 bases in the middle. The CDR3 sequence is CASSARVAYYNEQFF. The CDR3 region has the DNA TGCGCCAGCAGCGCCAGGGTGGCCTACTACAATGAGCAGTTCTTC.

This clonotype was detected many times. The chain employs TRBV7-2 and TRBJ1-1; D unresolved. The CDR3 has 12 amino acids. V was clipped by 4 bases and J by 4 bases, with 7 bases between them. Germline-derived CDR1 and CDR2 are SGHTA and FQGNSA. The CDR3 DNA reads TGTGCCAGCAGCTCTGCCGTCACTGAAGCTTTCTTT. It yields the protein CASSSAVTEAFF.

The gene calls are TRBV12-3 or TRBV12-4 and TRBJ1-2, with 8 bases aligning to TRBD1. The CDR3 consists of 14 residues. Unmatched junction bases numbered 6, after V lost 6 bases and J lost 3 bases. The CDR3 DNA sequence: TGTGCCAGCAGAACCGGGACAGGATACTATGGCTACACCTTC. Residues: CASRTGTGYYGYTF.

The sample holds a few counts of this clonotype. This chain's CDR3 is CATRGVGTQYF. The CDR3 DNA reads TGTGCCACGCGAGGGGTGGGGACCCAGTACTTC. The gene calls are TRBV5-4 and TRBJ2-5, with D possibly being TRBD1 or TRBD2 (5 bases each). The CDR3 has 11 residues. Trimming shortened V by 9 bases and J by 7 bases, and 13 bases separated the two germline ends. Per the germline V gene, CDR1 is SGHNT and CDR2 is YYREEE (reference sequence).

CDR3 DNA sequence: TGTGCCAGCAGCTTAGTGGTGTTTGGTAATGAAAAACTGTTTTTT. Translating it yields CASSLVVFGNEKLFF. The chain has TRBV7-2 and TRBJ1-4, with unresolved D. The CDR3 is 15 residues long. Trimming cost V 1 base and J 4 bases, with 10 bases left between them. Germline values: CDR1 SGHTA, CDR2 FQGNSA.

At least ten counts were recorded for this clonotype. The V and J genes are TRBV7-2 and TRBJ2-2; 7 bases are shared with TRBD1. The CDR3 extends over 14 amino acids. V gave up 7 bases and J gave up 4 bases; unmatched junction bases: 6. Germline CDR1 SGHTA, CDR2 FQGNSA. The CDR3 DNA sequence: TGTGCCAGCAAGACCGACAGGGCCACCGGGGAGCTGTTTTTT. It translates to CASKTDRATGELFF.

Many counts were recorded for this clonotype. This sequence joins TRBV25-1 and TRBJ1-1; TRBD1 might be the D (6 bases). Germline-derived CDR1 and CDR2 are MGHDK and SYGVNS. The CDR3 spans 15 residues. The V end lost 1 base, the J end lost 1 base, and 10 bases lay between the germline ends. The DNA for the CDR3 is TGTGCCAGCAGTGAATCGGGCAGGGGGAACACTGAAGCTTTCTTT. Protein sequence: CASSESGRGNTEAFF.

There are a few counts of this clonotype. The genes are TRBV6-6 and TRBJ1-5, with D possibly matching TRBD1 (5 bases). Deletions cut 6 bases from V and 6 bases from J, with 18 bases between. Germline CDR1 reads MNHNY; CDR2 reads SVGAGI (reference sequence). This CDR3 is built from 15 residues. The DNA for the CDR3 is TGTGCCAGCAGCCACCGGGTTCGGGGCGGTCAGCCCCAGCATTTT. The encoded protein is CASSHRVRGGQPQHF.

This chain joins TRBV5-1 and TRBJ2-7; weak D call: TRBD2 (5 bases). Germline CDR1 is SGHRS and CDR2 is YFSETQ. V was pared by 1 base and J by 6 bases, with 14 bases between. CDR3 length equals 14 residues. The CDR3, as DNA: TGCGCCAGCAGCTTGTCGGCTGAAGCGGCCGAGCAGTACGTC. The encoded protein is CASSLSAEAAEQYV.

This clonotype came up many times. This chain's CDR3 is CASSFSRGEAFF. In DNA form, the CDR3 reads TGTGCCAGCAGTTTCTCCAGGGGTGAAGCTTTCTTT. The chain is built from TRBV28 and TRBJ1-1, with D possibly TRBD1 on 6 matching bases. The ends were cut back, 3 bases at V and 7 bases at J, with 9 bases in the middle. The germline gives CDR1 MDHEN, CDR2 SYDVKM. The CDR3 has 12 residues.

There are a few counts of this clonotype. The J gene is TRBJ2-1, the V gene TRBV5-1, with TRBD2 as a possible D gene (6 bases). The V end was cut by 1 base, the J end by 9 bases, with 11 bases between. The CDR3 runs 13 residues. The germline gives CDR1 SGHRS, CDR2 YFSETQ. CDR3 sequence reads: CASSLTRRGEQFF. CDR3 in DNA: TGCGCCAGCAGCTTGACTAGGAGGGGTGAGCAGTTCTTC.

This clonotype has just a few counts. The gene calls are TRBV20-1 and TRBJ1-6, with 8 bases that match TRBD1. CDR3 size: 13 residues. Germline V CDR1 and CDR2: DFQATT, SNEGSKA (reference sequence). V shed 6 bases, J shed 5 bases, and the junction held 3 bases outside the gene matches. Written as DNA, the CDR3 is TGCAGTGCCTGGACAGGGAATAATTCACCCCTCCACTTT. It specifies CSAWTGNNSPLHF.

This chain uses TRBV5-6 with TRBJ2-6; TRBD2 might be the D (6 bases). Germline values: CDR1 SGHDT, CDR2 YYEEEE. The CDR3 length is 14 residues. V was clipped by 0 bases and J by 6 bases, with 7 bases between them. CDR3 in DNA: TGTGCCAGCAGCTTGGCGGGGGAGGCCAACGTCCTGACTTTC. Translating it yields CASSLAGEANVLTF.

CDR3 in amino acids: CASSPDRGTMNTEAFF. The CDR3 region has the DNA TGTGCCAGCTCTCCTGACAGGGGAACCATGAACACTGAAGCTTTCTTT. The rearrangement joins TRBV18 to TRBJ1-1; TRBD1 matches 8 bases. After removal of 6 bases from V and 0 bases from J, the junction contained 9 bases not matched to a gene. CDR1 is KGHSH and CDR2 is LQKENI in the germline V gene. The CDR3 runs to 16 residues. Complete variable domain (other parts from reference TRBV18 and TRBJ1-1): NAGVMQNPRHLVRRRGQEARLRCSPMKGHSHVYWYRQLPEEGLKFMVYLQKENIIDESGMPKERFSAEFPKEGPSILRIQQVVRGDSAAYFCASSPDRGTMNTEAFFGQGTRLTVV.

This rearrangement joins TRBV4-3 to TRBJ2-1; 14 bases map to TRBD2. The CDR3 has 17 amino acids. CDR1 LGHNA and CDR2 YSLEER come from the germline V gene. With 1 base clipped from V and 7 bases from J, the junction kept 6 bases outside the gene matches. This chain's CDR3 is CASSQARTSGGTNEQFF. The CDR3 DNA sequence: TGCGCCAGCAGCCAAGCCCGGACTAGCGGGGGGACGAATGAGCAGTTCTTC.

This sequence joins TRBV5-1 and TRBJ1-3; D remains unclear. V lost 0 bases and J 2 bases, leaving 9 bases between the germline ends. There are 15 residues in the CDR3. The germline gives CDR1 SGHRS, CDR2 YFSETQ. The CDR3 DNA sequence: TGCGCCAGCAGCTTGGGGAGCGTAACTGGAAACACCATATATTTT. It yields the protein CASSLGSVTGNTIYF.

This clonotype was detected only a few times. The chain couples TRBV4-1 to TRBJ1-4, with D unresolved. The germline V gene encodes CDR1 MGHRA and CDR2 YSYEKL. CDR3 size: 13 residues. V lost 2 bases to trimming and J lost 8 bases, with 9 bases between them. CDR3 sequence (DNA): TGCGCCAGCAGCCAAAGCGTGGCGGAAAAACTGTTTTTT. Its protein is CASSQSVAEKLFF.